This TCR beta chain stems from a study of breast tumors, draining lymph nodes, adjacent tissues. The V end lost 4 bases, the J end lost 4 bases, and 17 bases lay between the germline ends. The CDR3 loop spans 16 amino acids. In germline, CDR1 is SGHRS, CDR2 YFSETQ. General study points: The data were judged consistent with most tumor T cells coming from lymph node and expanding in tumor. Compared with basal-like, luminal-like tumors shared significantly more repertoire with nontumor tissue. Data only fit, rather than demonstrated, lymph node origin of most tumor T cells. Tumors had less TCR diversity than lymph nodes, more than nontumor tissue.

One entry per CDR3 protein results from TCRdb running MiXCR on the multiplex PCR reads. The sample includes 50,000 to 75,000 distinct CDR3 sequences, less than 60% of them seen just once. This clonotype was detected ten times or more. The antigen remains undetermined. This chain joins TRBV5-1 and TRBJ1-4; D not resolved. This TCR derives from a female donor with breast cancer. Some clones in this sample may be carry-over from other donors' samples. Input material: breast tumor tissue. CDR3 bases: TGCGCCAGCAGCCCCCGGAGGGCAGGCAATAATGAAAAACTGTTTTTT. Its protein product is CASSPRRAGNNEKLFF.